What follows are 2 T cell receptor beta chains derived from one specimen sequenced in a study of cytomegalovirus exposure and HLA in healthy donors. PCR primers comprised 60 Vbeta and 13 Jbeta primers. Produced via immunoSEQ multiplex PCR; TCRdb's table is partial and in-frame only. The repertoire has 95,000 to 120,000 clones, approximately 67% of them found once; the top ten carry roughly 8.3%. Sequencing was done on a sample of PBMCs. The receptor set was obtained from a man in his late teens or twenties in good health and CMV-seropositive.

The V call is TRBV19, the J call TRBJ2-7, with D possibly matching TRBD1 (6 bases). This CDR3 has 13 residues. Germline lookup yields CDR1 LNHDA and CDR2 SQIVND (reference sequence). The V end lost 6 bases, the J end lost 6 bases, and 15 bases lay between the germline ends. CDR3 region: CASSTYSGAEQYV. CDR3 DNA: TGTGCCAGTAGCACCTATTCAGGGGCCGAGCAGTACGTC.

The CDR3 region has the DNA TGCAGCGTCCCCGAGGGACAGAGGAAATCGTATAGCAATCAGCCCCAGCATTTT. Its protein is CSVPEGQRKSYSNQPQHF. The V call is TRBV29-1, the J call TRBJ1-5, with TRBD1 identical over 7 bases. CDR3 length equals 18 residues. Germline CDR1 SQVTM, CDR2 ANQGSEA. J lost 0 bases, V lost 6 bases, and 17 bases had no gene match.